Below, one TCR beta chain is given with its context. Its antigen is unknown. This entry belongs to a study of response to subunit inactivated influenza vaccine. The study's findings and limits: The study's authors posited that every seasonal influenza vaccination enlists few new T cells.

TCRdb ran MiXCR on the RT-PCR reads and lists one entry per CDR3 protein. The table has around 750,000 distinct CDR3 sequences, less than 25% seen once. From germline, CDR1 is SGHRS and CDR2 YFSETQ. The V end lost 4 bases, the J end lost 0 bases, and 14 bases lay between the germline ends. This CDR3 is built from 16 residues. The chain is built from TRBV5-1 and TRBJ2-4; no clear D. The sequenced sample was PBMCs from blood, obtained 5 days after vaccination. This receptor was taken from a man aged 50 to 60 who received an inactivated influenza vaccine. The CDR3 sequence is CASSLSSRSAKNIQYF. The CDR3 nucleotides are TGCGCCAGCAGCCTTTCAAGTAGGTCAGCCAAAAACATTCAGTACTTC.